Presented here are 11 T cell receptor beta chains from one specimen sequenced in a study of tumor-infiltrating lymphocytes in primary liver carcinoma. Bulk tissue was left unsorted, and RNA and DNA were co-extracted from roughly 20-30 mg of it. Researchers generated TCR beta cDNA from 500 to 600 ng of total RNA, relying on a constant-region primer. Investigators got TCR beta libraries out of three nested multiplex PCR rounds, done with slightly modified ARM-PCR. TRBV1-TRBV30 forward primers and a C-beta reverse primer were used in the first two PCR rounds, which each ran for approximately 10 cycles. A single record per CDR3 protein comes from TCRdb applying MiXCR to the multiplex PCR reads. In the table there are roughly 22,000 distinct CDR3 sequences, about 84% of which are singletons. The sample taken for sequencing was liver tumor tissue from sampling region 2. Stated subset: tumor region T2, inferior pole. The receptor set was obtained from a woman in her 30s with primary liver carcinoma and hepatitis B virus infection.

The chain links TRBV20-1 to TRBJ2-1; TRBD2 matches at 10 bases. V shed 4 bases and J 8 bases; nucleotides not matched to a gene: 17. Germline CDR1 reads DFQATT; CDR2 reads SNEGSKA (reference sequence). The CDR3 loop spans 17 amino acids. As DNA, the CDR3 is TGCAGTGCTATAGACTCCCGGTGGACTAGCGGTAGCTATGAGCAGTTCTTC. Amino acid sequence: CSAIDSRWTSGSYEQFF.

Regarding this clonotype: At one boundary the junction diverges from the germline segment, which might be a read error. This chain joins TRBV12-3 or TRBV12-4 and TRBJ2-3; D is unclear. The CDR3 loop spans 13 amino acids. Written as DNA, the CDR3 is TGTACCAGCAGTTATCAGTACACGGATACGCAGCAATTT. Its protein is CTSSYQYTDTQQF.

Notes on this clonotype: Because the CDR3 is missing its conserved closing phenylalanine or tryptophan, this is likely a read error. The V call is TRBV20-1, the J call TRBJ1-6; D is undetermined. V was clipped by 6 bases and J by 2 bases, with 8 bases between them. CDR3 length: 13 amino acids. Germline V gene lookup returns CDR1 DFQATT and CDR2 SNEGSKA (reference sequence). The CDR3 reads CSARRPYNSPLHS. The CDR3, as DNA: TGCAGTGCCCGAAGGCCCTATAATTCACCCCTCCACTCT.

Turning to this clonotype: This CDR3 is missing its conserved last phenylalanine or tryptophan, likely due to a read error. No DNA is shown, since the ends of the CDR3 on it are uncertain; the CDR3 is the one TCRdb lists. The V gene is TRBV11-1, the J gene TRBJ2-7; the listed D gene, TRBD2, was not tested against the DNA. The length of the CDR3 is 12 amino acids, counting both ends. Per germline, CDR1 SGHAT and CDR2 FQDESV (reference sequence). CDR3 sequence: CASSLGYLREQY.

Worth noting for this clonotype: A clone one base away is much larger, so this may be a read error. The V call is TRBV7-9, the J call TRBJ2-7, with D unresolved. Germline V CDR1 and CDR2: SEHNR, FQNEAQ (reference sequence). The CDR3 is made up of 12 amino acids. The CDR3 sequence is CVSSLVPNAQYF. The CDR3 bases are TGTGTCAGCAGCTTAGTTCCCAACGCGCAGTACTTC.

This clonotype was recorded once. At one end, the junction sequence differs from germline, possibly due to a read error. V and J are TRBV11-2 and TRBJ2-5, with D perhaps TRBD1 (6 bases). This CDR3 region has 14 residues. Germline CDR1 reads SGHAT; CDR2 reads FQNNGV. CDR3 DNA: TGTGCCAGCAGCTTGAGGGGGAGCCAAGAGACCCAGTGCTTC. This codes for CASSLRGSQETQCF.

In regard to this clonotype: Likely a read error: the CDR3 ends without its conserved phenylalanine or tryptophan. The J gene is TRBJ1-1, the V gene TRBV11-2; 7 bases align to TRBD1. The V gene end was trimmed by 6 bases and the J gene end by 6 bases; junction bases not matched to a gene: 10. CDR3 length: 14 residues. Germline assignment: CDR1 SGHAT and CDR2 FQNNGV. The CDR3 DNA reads TGTGCCAGCAGATTTACAGGGGTGAGGGCTGAAGCTTTCCTT. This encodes CASRFTGVRAEAFL.

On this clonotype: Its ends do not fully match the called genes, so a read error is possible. Written as DNA, the CDR3 is TGCGCCATCAGCATCAACGGTCCCCCGCAAGAGACCCAGTACTTC. It yields the protein CAISINGPPQETQYF. This chain joins TRBV5-1 and TRBJ2-5; no firm D call. The germline V gene has CDR1 SGHRS and CDR2 YFSETQ. The CDR3 totals 15 residues.

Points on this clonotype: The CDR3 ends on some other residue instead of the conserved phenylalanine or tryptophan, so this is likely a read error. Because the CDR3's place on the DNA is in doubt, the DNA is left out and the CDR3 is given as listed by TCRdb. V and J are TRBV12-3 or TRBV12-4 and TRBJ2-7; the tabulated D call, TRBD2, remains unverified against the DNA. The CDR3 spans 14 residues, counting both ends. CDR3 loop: CASSLGTSGSPLSL.

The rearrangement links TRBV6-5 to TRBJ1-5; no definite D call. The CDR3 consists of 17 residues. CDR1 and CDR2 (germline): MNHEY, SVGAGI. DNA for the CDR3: TGTGTGAGCAGTTACTATCCGGTCGGAAATAACAATCAGCCCCAGCATTTT. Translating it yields CVSSYYPVGNNNQPQHF.

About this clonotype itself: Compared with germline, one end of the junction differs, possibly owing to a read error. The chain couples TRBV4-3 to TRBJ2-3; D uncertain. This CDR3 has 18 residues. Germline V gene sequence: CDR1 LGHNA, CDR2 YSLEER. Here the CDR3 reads CVSSQSVWLGDPDDTQYF. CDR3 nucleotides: TGCGTCAGCAGCCAGTCAGTCTGGCTGGGTGATCCCGATGATACGCAATATTTT.